Below are 9 T cell receptor beta chains sequenced from a single sample in a study of CD4 T cells in relation to SARS-CoV-2 and coronaviruses. CD4+ T cells from unexposed donors were obtained before the COVID-19 pandemic (2011-2018). The cells were cultured for approximately 10 days before CD4+ T cells were isolated. Their antigen targets remain unknown. Profiled with immunoSEQ multiplex PCR; TCRdb holds only in-frame clones, not every one. In the table there are approximately 16,000 clones, roughly four fifths of which are singletons. The sample taken for sequencing was CD4+ T cells from PBMCs, cultured in vitro. These receptor sequences come from a human donor in good health.

V and J are TRBV5-8 and TRBJ1-2, with a tentative D call TRBD1 (6 bases). V gave up 4 bases and J gave up 0 bases, with 7 bases separating them. Germline V gene lookup returns CDR1 SGHTS and CDR2 YDEGEE. The CDR3 loop spans 13 amino acids. The CDR3 DNA is TGTGCCAGCAGCCAGGGGACTAACTATGGCTACACCTTC. This gives the protein CASSQGTNYGYTF.

This sequence joins TRBV10-1 and TRBJ2-1; D gene ambiguous. With 5 bases removed from V and 6 bases from J, the gap between germline ends came to 11 bases. Germline assignment: CDR1 WNHNN and CDR2 SYGVQD (reference sequence). The CDR3 consists of 13 residues. CDR3 in amino acids: CASSPRSGNEQFF. CDR3 nucleotides: TGCGCCAGCAGTCCTAGGTCCGGCAATGAGCAGTTCTTC.

The rearrangement uses TRBV7-8 and TRBJ2-7, with 7 bases identical to TRBD1. With V trimmed by 4 bases and J by 9 bases, 12 bases remained unmatched. Germline V lookup: CDR1 SGHVS, CDR2 FQNEAQ. CDR3 length: 14 residues. Here the CDR3 DNA reads TGTGCCAGCAGCTCTCTAAGGGGGCCGGGCGGGCAGTACTTC. Residues: CASSSLRGPGGQYF. The complete variable domain, with remaining parts taken from reference TRBV7-8 and TRBJ2-7, reads GAGVSQSPRYKVAKRGQDVALRCDPISGHVSLFWYQQALGQGPEFLTYFQNEAQLDKSGLPSDRFFAERPEGSVSTLKIQRTQQEDSAVYLCASSSLRGPGGQYFGPGTRLTVT.

The chain employs TRBV29-1 and TRBJ1-3, with a weak D call TRBD1 (6 bases). Germline loops: CDR1 SQVTM, CDR2 ANQGSEA. Trimming took 4 bases from V and 3 from J, leaving 19 bases between them. This CDR3 has 16 amino acids. The CDR3 spells CSVGASGGLFGNTIYF. The CDR3 DNA sequence: TGCAGCGTTGGAGCCTCCGGGGGCTTATTTGGAAACACCATATATTTT.

The CDR3 protein is CASSQTGQGGPYEQYF. The CDR3 DNA reads TGTGCCAGCAGCCAAACGGGTCAGGGAGGCCCCTACGAGCAGTACTTC. The chain uses TRBV3-1 (or the pseudogene TRBV3-2) and TRBJ2-7; D is possibly TRBD2 (6 bases). Trimming shortened V by 2 bases and J by 2 bases, and 16 bases separated the two germline ends. The germline V gene has CDR1 LGHDT and CDR2 YNNKEL (reference sequence). The CDR3 runs to 16 residues.

The genes are TRBV19 and TRBJ1-1, with unresolved D. The CDR3 is 12 residues long. Germline CDR1 is LNHDA and CDR2 is SQIVND (reference sequence). V lost 8 bases and J lost 1, with 8 bases in between. The CDR3 nucleotides are TGTGCCAGTTCCGTAAAGAACACTGAAGCTTTCTTT. Its protein is CASSVKNTEAFF. Together with reference TRBV19 and TRBJ1-1, the CDR3 gives the full variable domain: DGGITQSPKYLFRKEGQNVTLSCEQNLNHDAMYWYRQDPGQGLRLIYYSQIVNDFQKGDIAEGYSVSREKKESFPLTVTSAQKNPTAFYLCASSVKNTEAFFGQGTRLTVV.

The V call is TRBV9, the J call TRBJ2-3; perhaps TRBD2 as D (6 bases). V lost 3 bases to trimming and J lost 2 bases, with 16 bases between them. In germline, CDR1 is SGDLS, CDR2 YYNGEE. The CDR3 length is 16 residues. CDR3 bases: TGTGCCAGCAGCGCCCCGTGGGGGGTGAACACAGATACGCAGTATTTT. Translation gives CASSAPWGVNTDTQYF.

This chain connects TRBV7-9 to TRBJ2-1, with 16 bases matching TRBD2. CDR1 and CDR2 from the germline V gene are SEHNR and FQNEAQ (reference sequence). The trim removed 5 bases at V and 0 bases at J, leaving 10 bases unmatched. The CDR3 has 20 amino acids. CDR3 nucleotides: TGTGCCAGCAGCAGGCGCGGGACTAGCGGGAGGGCCTACTCCTACAATGAGCAGTTCTTC. Encoded protein: CASSRRGTSGRAYSYNEQFF. The variable domain in full, with the rest retrieved from reference TRBV7-9 and TRBJ2-1, is DTGVSQNPRHKITKRGQNVTFRCDPISEHNRLYWYRQTLGQGPEFLTYFQNEAQLEKSRLLSDRFSAERPKGSFSTLEIQRTEQGDSAMYLCASSRRGTSGRAYSYNEQFFGPGTRLTVL.

This clone came up a few times. V and J are TRBV7-9 and TRBJ2-1; 9 bases align to TRBD2. The germline V gene has CDR1 SEHNR and CDR2 FQNEAQ (reference sequence). Unmatched junction bases numbered 1, after V lost 6 bases and J lost 4 bases. The CDR3 is made up of 13 amino acids. The CDR3 DNA reads as TGTGCCAGCAGGGCGGGAGGGTACAATGAGCAGTTCTTC. It is translated as CASRAGGYNEQFF.